Below are 27 T cell receptor beta chains sequenced from a single sample in a study of blood T cell repertoires in COVID-19. Clones were read by immunoSEQ multiplex PCR, and TCRdb kept only the in-frame ones, dropping some. The table includes roughly 100,000 clones, approximately 78% detected once. Sequencing was done on a sample of peripheral blood. The origin of the receptors is a man between 60 and 75 years old with active or convalescent COVID-19.

J is TRBJ2-7 and V is TRBV5-1, with a possible D match to TRBD1 (6 bases). This CDR3 is built from 14 residues. The V gene's germline CDR1 is SGHRS and CDR2 YFSETQ. V lost 0 bases, J lost 5 bases, and 12 bases lay in between. CDR3 sequence: CASSLAAGADEQYF. The CDR3 nucleotides are TGCGCCAGCAGCTTGGCAGCAGGGGCTGACGAGCAGTACTTC.

The J gene is TRBJ2-4, the V gene TRBV12-3 or TRBV12-4; D is perhaps TRBD1 (6 bases). The CDR3 loop spans 12 amino acids. V shed 2 bases and J shed 7 bases, with 6 bases lying between them. The CDR3 loop is CASSLQGNIQYF. Written as DNA, the CDR3 is TGTGCCAGCAGTTTACAGGGGAACATTCAGTACTTC.

This chain connects TRBV5-5 to TRBJ1-3; D might be TRBD1 (5 bases). This CDR3 spans 15 amino acids. Trimming left V 0 bases short and J 7 bases short, with 14 bases between. Per the germline V gene, CDR1 is SGHKS and CDR2 is YYEKEE (reference sequence). The CDR3 here is CASSLAGYGGNTIYF. CDR3 sequence (DNA): TGTGCCAGCAGCTTGGCAGGGTATGGGGGGAACACCATATATTTT.

The chain combines TRBV6-6 with TRBJ2-2; 11 nucleotides align to TRBD1. Looked up from germline, CDR1 is MNHNY and CDR2 is SVGAGI (reference sequence). The CDR3 is 15 amino acids. Unmatched junction bases numbered 11, after V lost 11 bases and J lost 6 bases. The chain's CDR3 is CAVLSGTGGSGELFF. DNA for the CDR3: TGTGCCGTACTTTCCGGGACAGGGGGATCCGGGGAGCTGTTTTTT.

The chain carries TRBV28 and TRBJ2-7, with D perhaps TRBD2 (6 bases). The CDR3 runs to 16 residues. V gave up 2 bases and J gave up 4 bases, with 18 bases separating them. Germline CDR1 and CDR2: MDHEN and SYDVKM. This CDR3 is CASSLGGAGTRYEQYF. For the CDR3, the DNA is TGTGCCAGCAGTTTAGGAGGGGCAGGGACCCGTTACGAGCAGTACTTC.

The chain carries TRBV11-3 and TRBJ2-3; maybe TRBD1 (6 bases). Trimming stripped 0 bases from V and 3 bases from J, with 16 bases between. The CDR3 extends over 17 amino acids. Germline V CDR1 and CDR2: SGHNT, YENEEA. CDR3 bases: TGTGCCAGCAGCTTAGATACCACAGGGCTAACTACAGATACGCAGTATTTT. Translating gives CASSLDTTGLTTDTQYF.

The chain uses TRBV9 and TRBJ1-1; perhaps TRBD1 as D (5 bases). V was pared by 2 bases and J by 0 bases, with 8 bases between. Germline V CDR1 and CDR2: SGDLS, YYNGEE. This CDR3 contains 14 residues. The CDR3 region has the DNA TGTGCCAGCAGCGTTTCAGGGATGAACACTGAAGCTTTCTTT. Translating gives CASSVSGMNTEAFF.

This clone was picked up one time. V is TRBV7-6 and J is TRBJ1-1; TRBD1 is a possible D gene (5 bases). V shed 1 base and J shed 4 bases, with 13 bases lying between them. Germline V gene data show CDR1 as SGHVS and CDR2 as FNYEAQ. This CDR3 contains 15 residues. CDR3 region: CASSLVEGPGTEAFF. CDR3 in DNA: TGTGCCAGCAGCTTAGTGGAGGGGCCGGGCACTGAAGCTTTCTTT.

The chain employs TRBV14 and TRBJ1-4, with D perhaps TRBD1 (5 bases). Germline CDR1 is SGHDN and CDR2 is FVKESK. The CDR3 consists of 12 residues. V lost 3 bases and J lost 8, with 7 bases in between. CDR3 amino acids: CASSHRGEKLFF. The CDR3 DNA is TGTGCCAGCAGCCACCGGGGGGAAAAACTGTTTTTT.

The genes are TRBV19 and TRBJ2-3, with 7 bases identical to TRBD1. Germline V gene lookup returns CDR1 LNHDA and CDR2 SQIVND (reference sequence). The CDR3 is 14 amino acids. With 5 bases clipped from V and 1 base from J, the junction kept 3 bases outside the gene matches. The DNA for the CDR3 is TGTGCCAGTAGTCCGGGGACAGGCACAGATACGCAGTATTTT. It translates to CASSPGTGTDTQYF.

Details on this clone: Other DNA variants within this sample encode the same CDR3. This rearrangement joins TRBV6-5 to TRBJ1-1; TRBD1 might be the D (5 bases). With 4 bases removed from V and 1 base from J, the gap between germline ends came to 7 bases. The germline CDR1 and CDR2 sequences are MNHEY and SVGAGI. The CDR3 is 13 amino acids. CDR3 in amino acids: CASSSRGNTEAFF. The CDR3 DNA is TGTGCCAGCAGTTCTAGGGGGAACACTGAAGCTTTCTTT.

This sequence joins TRBV7-9 and TRBJ2-2; D may be TRBD2 (5 bases). Per the germline V gene, CDR1 is SEHNR and CDR2 is FQNEAQ (reference sequence). Trimming left V 5 bases short and J 1 base short, with 8 bases between. CDR3 length: 14 residues. CDR3 coding DNA: TGTGCCAGCAGCGCTGGACTGAACACCGGGGAGCTGTTTTTT. Translation: CASSAGLNTGELFF. The variable domain in full, completed from reference TRBV7-9 and TRBJ2-2, reads DTGVSQNPRHKITKRGQNVTFRCDPISEHNRLYWYRQTLGQGPEFLTYFQNEAQLEKSRLLSDRFSAERPKGSFSTLEIQRTEQGDSAMYLCASSAGLNTGELFFGEGSRLTVL.

This rearrangement joins TRBV13 to TRBJ2-6; TRBD1 aligns across 9 bases. Germline V gives CDR1 PRHDT, CDR2 FYEKMQ (reference sequence). The V gene end was trimmed by 4 bases and the J gene end by 0 bases; junction bases not matched to a gene: 4. CDR3 length: 17 residues. CDR3 sequence: CASSSDRGASGANVLTF. CDR3 nucleotide sequence: TGTGCCAGCAGCTCCGACAGGGGGGCCTCTGGGGCCAACGTCCTGACTTTC.

The chain carries TRBV6-5 and TRBJ1-1, with a possible D match to TRBD1 (5 bases). Trimming pared 7 bases from V and 0 bases from J, leaving 9 bases between. The CDR3 spans 13 residues. The germline CDR1 and CDR2 sequences are MNHEY and SVGAGI. The CDR3 region has the DNA TGTGCCAGCATCGGGGACTTGAACACTGAAGCTTTCTTT. Translated, it gives CASIGDLNTEAFF.

This rearrangement joins TRBV6-4 to TRBJ1-6, with TRBD1 as a possible D gene (6 bases). The CDR3 totals 14 residues. Germline V gene lookup returns CDR1 MRHNA and CDR2 SNTAGT. V lost 2 bases, J lost 11 bases, and 13 bases lay in between. In nucleotides, the CDR3 is TGTGCCAGCAGTGACGGGCGGGGGGCAACACCCCTCCACTTT. Translated, it gives CASSDGRGATPLHF.

The gene calls are TRBV6-5 and TRBJ2-7, with 8 bases lining up with TRBD2. Looked up from germline, CDR1 is MNHEY and CDR2 is SVGAGI. Trimming at V came to 5 bases and at J to 4 bases, leaving 4 bases not matched to a gene. This CDR3 region has 13 residues. CDR3 loop: CASSREGRYEQYV. The CDR3 DNA is TGTGCCAGCAGTCGGGAGGGTCGGTACGAGCAGTACGTC.

The chain couples TRBV5-1 to TRBJ2-7; 10 bases map to TRBD2. V shed 2 bases, J shed 7 bases, and the junction held 12 bases outside the gene matches. Germline-derived CDR1 and CDR2 are SGHRS and YFSETQ. The CDR3 covers 16 residues. Here the CDR3 DNA reads TGCGCCAGCAGCTTAGGAGGTACTAGCGGGATAGATGAGCAGTACTTC. It encodes CASSLGGTSGIDEQYF.

V gene TRBV24-1 combines with J gene TRBJ1-5; TRBD1 aligns across 12 bases. V lost 9 bases to trimming and J lost 5 bases; unmatched junction nucleotides: 4. Germline CDR1 and CDR2: KGHDR and SFDVKD. CDR3 size: 14 residues. In nucleotides, the CDR3 is TGTGCCACCGGGACAGGGGGCGCGTATCAGCCCCAGCATTTT. Amino acid sequence: CATGTGGAYQPQHF.

This clone was detected only once. This chain joins TRBV7-8 and TRBJ2-7, with TRBD1 identical over 9 bases. The CDR3 has 14 residues. Germline V gives CDR1 SGHVS, CDR2 FQNEAQ. Trimming took 5 bases from V and 3 from J; bases not matched to a gene: 5. The DNA for the CDR3 is TGTGCCAGCAGCCTAGGGGACAGGGTCTACGAGCAGTACTTC. It translates to CASSLGDRVYEQYF.

The V gene is TRBV5-4, the J gene TRBJ2-2; D perhaps matches TRBD1 (5 bases). Germline CDR1 is SGHNT and CDR2 is YYREEE (reference sequence). V lost 4 bases to trimming and J lost 2 bases, with 15 bases between them. There are 16 residues in the CDR3. CDR3 sequence (DNA): TGTGCCAGCAGCCCTGTGACAGCTAAAAACACCGGGGAGCTGTTTTTT. This codes for CASSPVTAKNTGELFF.

The rearrangement links TRBV6-6 to TRBJ1-2; 9 bases are shared with TRBD1. The CDR3 is made up of 14 amino acids. J was trimmed by 3 bases and V by 6 bases; bases with no gene match: 5. Germline V lookup: CDR1 MNHNY, CDR2 SVGAGI (reference sequence). CDR3 nucleotide sequence: TGTGCCAGCAGCACAGGGGGCGCGGACTATGGCTACACCTTC. Amino acid sequence: CASSTGGADYGYTF.

This clone was found a few times. This chain links TRBV29-1 with TRBJ2-2, with TRBD2 matching over 7 bases. Germline lookup yields CDR1 SQVTM and CDR2 ANQGSEA. The V gene end was trimmed by 4 bases and the J gene end by 1 base; junction bases not matched to a gene: 3. The CDR3 length is 14 residues. CDR3 region: CSVVLAGNTGELFF. CDR3 bases: TGCAGCGTTGTTTTAGCGGGGAACACCGGGGAGCTGTTTTTT.

The chain combines TRBV10-3 with TRBJ1-1; TRBD1 matches at 7 bases. The CDR3 totals 16 residues. Germline V gene lookup returns CDR1 ENHRY and CDR2 SYGVKD. The junction had 8 bases not matched to a gene; V was cut back by 0 bases and J by 4 bases. The CDR3 DNA is TGTGCCATCAGTGAGTCTGGAGAGGGGGCGGGCACTGAAGCTTTCTTT. Protein product: CAISESGEGAGTEAFF.

This clone has a single count. The rearrangement uses TRBV5-1 and TRBJ2-1; 10 bases map to TRBD2. The CDR3 consists of 16 residues. Trimming cost V 0 bases and J 3 bases; bases outside gene matches: 3. The V gene's germline CDR1 is SGHRS and CDR2 YFSETQ. CDR3 nucleotides: TGCGCCAGCAGCTTGGGAACTAGCGGGAACTACAATGAGCAGTTCTTC. This encodes CASSLGTSGNYNEQFF.

The rearrangement uses TRBV4-1 and TRBJ1-4, with D tentatively TRBD1 (6 bases). Germline CDR1 reads MGHRA; CDR2 reads YSYEKL. This CDR3 has 15 residues. The germline V and J ends were trimmed by 1 base and 3 bases, with 9 bases remaining between them. The CDR3 sequence: CASSQGQGSNEKLFF. The CDR3 DNA reads TGCGCCAGCAGCCAAGGCCAGGGGTCTAATGAAAAACTGTTTTTT.

This clone was seen only a few times. The chain carries TRBV14 and TRBJ1-2, with D possibly being TRBD1 (6 bases). Trimming shortened V by 4 bases and J by 2 bases, and 17 bases separated the two germline ends. The CDR3 length is 16 residues. Per the germline V gene, CDR1 is SGHDN and CDR2 is FVKESK. The CDR3 bases are TGTGCCAGCAGCCCAAACATAGGGAGGGGGAACTATGGCTACACCTTC. Encoded protein: CASSPNIGRGNYGYTF.

The rearrangement uses TRBV5-6 and TRBJ1-1; D gene ambiguous. The germline gives CDR1 SGHDT, CDR2 YYEEEE. The length of the CDR3 is 16 residues. Trimming pared 4 bases from V and 1 base from J, leaving 17 bases between. The CDR3 DNA sequence: TGTGCCAGCAGCCGCCTCGGGGATAAAAGGAACACTGAAGCTTTCTTT. Its protein is CASSRLGDKRNTEAFF.